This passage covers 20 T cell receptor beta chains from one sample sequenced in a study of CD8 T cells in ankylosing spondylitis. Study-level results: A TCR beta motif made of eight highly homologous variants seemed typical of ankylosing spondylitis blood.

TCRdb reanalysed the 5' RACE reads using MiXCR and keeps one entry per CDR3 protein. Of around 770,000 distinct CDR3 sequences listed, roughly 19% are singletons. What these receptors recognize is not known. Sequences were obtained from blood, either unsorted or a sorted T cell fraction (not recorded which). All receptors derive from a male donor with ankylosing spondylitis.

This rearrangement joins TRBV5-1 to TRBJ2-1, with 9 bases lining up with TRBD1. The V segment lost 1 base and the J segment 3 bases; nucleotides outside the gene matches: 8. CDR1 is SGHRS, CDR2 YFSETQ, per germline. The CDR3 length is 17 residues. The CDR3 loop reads CASSLLALTGGYNEQFF. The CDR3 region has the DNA TGCGCCAGCAGCTTGTTAGCCCTGACAGGGGGCTACAATGAGCAGTTCTTC.

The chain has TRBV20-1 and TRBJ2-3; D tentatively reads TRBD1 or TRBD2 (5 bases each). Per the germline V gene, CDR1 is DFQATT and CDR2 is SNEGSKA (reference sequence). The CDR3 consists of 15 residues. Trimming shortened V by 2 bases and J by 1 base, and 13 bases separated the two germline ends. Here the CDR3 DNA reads TGCAGTGCTAGAATTCCGGGGCGGGGCACAGATACGCAGTATTTT. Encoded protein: CSARIPGRGTDTQYF.

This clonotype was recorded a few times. The CDR3: CSVGGQGRNTEAFF. CDR3 coding DNA: TGCAGCGTTGGGGGACAGGGTCGGAACACTGAAGCTTTCTTT. V gene TRBV29-1 combines with J gene TRBJ1-1, with 9 bases aligning to TRBD1. Germline trimming cut 4 bases from V and 1 base from J; bases unmatched to any gene: 4. The CDR3 is 14 residues long. Germline V gene data show CDR1 as SQVTM and CDR2 as ANQGSEA.

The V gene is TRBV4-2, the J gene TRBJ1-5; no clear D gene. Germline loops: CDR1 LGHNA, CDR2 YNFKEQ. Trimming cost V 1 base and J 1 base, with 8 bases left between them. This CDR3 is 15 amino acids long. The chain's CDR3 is CASSQGGSSNQPQHF. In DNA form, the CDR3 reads TGTGCCAGCAGCCAAGGAGGGTCGAGCAATCAGCCCCAGCATTTT.

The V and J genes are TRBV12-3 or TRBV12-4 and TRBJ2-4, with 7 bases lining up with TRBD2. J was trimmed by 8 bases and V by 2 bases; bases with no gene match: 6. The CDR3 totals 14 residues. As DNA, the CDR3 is TGTGCCAGCAGTTTAACGGGGGGAGCGGACATTCAGTACTTC. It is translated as CASSLTGGADIQYF.

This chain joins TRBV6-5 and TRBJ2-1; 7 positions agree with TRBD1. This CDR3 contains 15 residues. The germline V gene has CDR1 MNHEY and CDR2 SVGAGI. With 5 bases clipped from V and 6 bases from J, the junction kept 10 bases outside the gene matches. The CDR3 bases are TGTGCCAGCAGTCTCTCGGGACAGAGGCTCAATGAGCAGTTCTTC. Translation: CASSLSGQRLNEQFF.

The DNA of the CDR3 is TGTGCCAGCAGTCCTTTCGCGTCCGAGCGAGAAAGGGCCCAGTACTTC. Protein product: CASSPFASERERAQYF. The chain has TRBV27 and TRBJ2-5, with D hard to call. Germline V gives CDR1 MNHEY, CDR2 SMNVEV (reference sequence). CDR3 length: 16 amino acids. The V end lost 5 bases, the J end lost 9 bases, and 25 bases lay between the germline ends.

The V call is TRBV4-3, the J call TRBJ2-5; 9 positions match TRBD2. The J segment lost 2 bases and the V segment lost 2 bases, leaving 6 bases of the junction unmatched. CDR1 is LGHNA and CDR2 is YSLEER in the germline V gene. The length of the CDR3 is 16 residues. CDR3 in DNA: TGCGCCAGCAGCCAAAGCATCCTAGCGGGACAAGAGACCCAGTACTTC. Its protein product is CASSQSILAGQETQYF.

The CDR3 protein is CASRTTYSNQPQHF. The CDR3 coding sequence is TGTGCCAGCAGGACAACTTATAGCAATCAGCCCCAGCATTTT. This rearrangement joins TRBV27 to TRBJ1-5; D is ambiguous. The CDR3 covers 14 residues. V was trimmed by 6 bases and J by 0 bases, leaving 9 bases between them. Germline V CDR1 and CDR2: MNHEY, SMNVEV (reference sequence).

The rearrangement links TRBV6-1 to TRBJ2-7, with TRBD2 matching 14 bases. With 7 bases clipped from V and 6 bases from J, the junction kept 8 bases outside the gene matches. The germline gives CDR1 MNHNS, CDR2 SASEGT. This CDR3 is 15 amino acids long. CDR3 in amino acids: CASKGLAGAVGEQYF. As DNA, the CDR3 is TGTGCCAGCAAGGGACTAGCGGGAGCAGTGGGCGAGCAGTACTTC.

The CDR3 nucleotides read TGTGCCAGTGTGTTGGGACTCCTCAGGGGCGGGGAGCTGTTTTTT. Its translation is CASVLGLLRGGELFF. The chain carries TRBV6-1 and TRBJ2-2; D possibly uses TRBD1 or TRBD2 (6 bases each). The ends were cut back, 9 bases at V and 7 bases at J, with 21 bases in the middle. Germline V gene lookup returns CDR1 MNHNS and CDR2 SASEGT. There are 15 residues in the CDR3.

CDR3 nucleotide sequence: TGCAGTGCTGGCCCCCACAATGAGCAGTTCTTC. Amino acids: CSAGPHNEQFF. The chain couples TRBV20-1 to TRBJ2-1, with D hard to call. Germline CDR1 and CDR2: DFQATT and SNEGSKA (reference sequence). This CDR3 contains 11 residues. Trimming removed 5 bases at V and 5 bases at J, with 7 bases between.

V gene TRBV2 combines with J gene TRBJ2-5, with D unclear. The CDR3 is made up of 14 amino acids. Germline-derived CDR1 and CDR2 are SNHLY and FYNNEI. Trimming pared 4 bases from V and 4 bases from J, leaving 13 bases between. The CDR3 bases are TGTGCCAGCAGTGCACAAAATGGGCGAGAGACCCAGTACTTC. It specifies CASSAQNGRETQYF.

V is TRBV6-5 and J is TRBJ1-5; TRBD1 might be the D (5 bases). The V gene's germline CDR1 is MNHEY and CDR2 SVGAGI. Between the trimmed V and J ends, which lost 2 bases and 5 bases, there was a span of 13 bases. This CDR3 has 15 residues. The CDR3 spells CASSYGGWGDQPQHF. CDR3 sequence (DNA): TGTGCCAGCAGTTACGGGGGGTGGGGAGATCAGCCCCAGCATTTT.

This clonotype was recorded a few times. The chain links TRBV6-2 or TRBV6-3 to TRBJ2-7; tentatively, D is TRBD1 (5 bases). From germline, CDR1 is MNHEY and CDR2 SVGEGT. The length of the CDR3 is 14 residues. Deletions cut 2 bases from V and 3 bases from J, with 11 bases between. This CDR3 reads CASSYGQGLYEQYF. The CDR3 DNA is TGTGCCAGCAGTTACGGCCAGGGCCTCTACGAGCAGTACTTC.

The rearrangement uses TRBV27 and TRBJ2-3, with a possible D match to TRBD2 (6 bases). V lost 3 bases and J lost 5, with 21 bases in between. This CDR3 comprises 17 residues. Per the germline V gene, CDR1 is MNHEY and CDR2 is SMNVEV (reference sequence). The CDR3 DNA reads TGTGCCAGCAGTTTTGGCGGGACCCTTCTACTAGGAGATACGCAGTATTTT. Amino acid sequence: CASSFGGTLLLGDTQYF.

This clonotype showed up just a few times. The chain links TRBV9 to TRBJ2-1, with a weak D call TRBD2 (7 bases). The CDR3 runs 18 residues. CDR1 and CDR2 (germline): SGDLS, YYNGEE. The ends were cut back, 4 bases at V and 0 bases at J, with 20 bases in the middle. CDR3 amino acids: CASSPRSGGLLSYNEQFF. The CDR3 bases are TGTGCCAGCAGCCCCCGTTCGGGGGGCCTACTCTCCTACAATGAGCAGTTCTTC.

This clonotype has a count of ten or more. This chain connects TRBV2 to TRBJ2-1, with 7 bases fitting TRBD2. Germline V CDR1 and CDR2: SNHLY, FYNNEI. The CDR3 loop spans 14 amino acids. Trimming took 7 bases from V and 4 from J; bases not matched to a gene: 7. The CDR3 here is CASKAGDGYNEQFF. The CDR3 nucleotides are TGTGCCAGCAAGGCGGGAGATGGGTACAATGAGCAGTTCTTC.

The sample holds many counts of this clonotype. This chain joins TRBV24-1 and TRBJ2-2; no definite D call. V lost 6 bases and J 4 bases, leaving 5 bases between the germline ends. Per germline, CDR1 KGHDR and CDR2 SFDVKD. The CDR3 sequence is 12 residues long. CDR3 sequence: CATSLSTGELFF. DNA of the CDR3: TGTGCCACCAGTCTCAGCACCGGGGAGCTGTTTTTT.

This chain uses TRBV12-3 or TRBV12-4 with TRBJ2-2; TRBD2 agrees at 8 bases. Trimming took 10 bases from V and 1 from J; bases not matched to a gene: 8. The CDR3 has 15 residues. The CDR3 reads CATQGLVLNTGELFF. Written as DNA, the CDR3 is TGTGCCACCCAGGGACTAGTCCTGAACACCGGGGAGCTGTTTTTT.